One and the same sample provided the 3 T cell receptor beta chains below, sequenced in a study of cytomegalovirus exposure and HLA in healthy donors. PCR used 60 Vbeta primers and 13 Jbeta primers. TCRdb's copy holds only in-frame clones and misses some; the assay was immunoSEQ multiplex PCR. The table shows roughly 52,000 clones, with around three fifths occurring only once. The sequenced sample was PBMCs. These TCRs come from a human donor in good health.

CDR3 sequence (DNA): TGTGCCAGCAGTTACTCCGGCGGCGGGAGGTATGGCTACACCTTC. The encoded protein is CASSYSGGGRYGYTF. This chain joins TRBV6-6 and TRBJ1-2; the D is unclear. Deletions cut 0 bases from V and 5 bases from J, with 13 bases between. The germline V gene encodes CDR1 MNHNY and CDR2 SVGAGI (reference sequence). CDR3 length: 15 residues.

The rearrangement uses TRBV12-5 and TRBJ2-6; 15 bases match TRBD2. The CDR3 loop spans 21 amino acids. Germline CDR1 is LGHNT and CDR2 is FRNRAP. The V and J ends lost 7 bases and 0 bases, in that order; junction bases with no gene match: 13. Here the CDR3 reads CASARVTWTSGGDSGANVLTF. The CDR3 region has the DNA TGTGCTAGTGCCCGGGTAACCTGGACTAGCGGGGGGGACTCTGGGGCCAACGTCCTGACTTTC.

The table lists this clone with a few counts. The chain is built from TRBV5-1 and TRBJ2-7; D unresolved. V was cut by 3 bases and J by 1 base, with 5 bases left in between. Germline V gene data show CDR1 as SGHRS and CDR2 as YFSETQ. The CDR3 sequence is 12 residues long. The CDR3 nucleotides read TGCGCCAGCAGCTCAAATTCCTACGAGCAGTACTTC. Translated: CASSSNSYEQYF.